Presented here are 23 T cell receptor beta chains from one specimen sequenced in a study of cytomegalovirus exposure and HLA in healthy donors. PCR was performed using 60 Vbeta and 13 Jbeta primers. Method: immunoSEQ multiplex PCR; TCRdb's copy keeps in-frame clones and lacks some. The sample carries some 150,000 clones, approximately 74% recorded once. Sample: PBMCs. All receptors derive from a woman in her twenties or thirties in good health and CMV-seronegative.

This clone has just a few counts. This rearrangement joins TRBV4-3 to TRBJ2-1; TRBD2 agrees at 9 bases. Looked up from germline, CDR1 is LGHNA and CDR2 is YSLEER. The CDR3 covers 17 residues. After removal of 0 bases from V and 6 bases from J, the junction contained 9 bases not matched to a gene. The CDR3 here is CASSQDGELAGFNEQFF. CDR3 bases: TGCGCCAGCAGCCAAGATGGAGAACTAGCGGGCTTCAATGAGCAGTTCTTC.

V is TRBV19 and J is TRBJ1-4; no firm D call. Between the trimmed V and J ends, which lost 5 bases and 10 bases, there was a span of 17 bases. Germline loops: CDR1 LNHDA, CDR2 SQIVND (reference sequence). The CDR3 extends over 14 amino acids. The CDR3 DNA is TGTGCCAGTAGTGCTACAGATCTCCCTGGAAAACTGTTTTTT. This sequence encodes CASSATDLPGKLFF.

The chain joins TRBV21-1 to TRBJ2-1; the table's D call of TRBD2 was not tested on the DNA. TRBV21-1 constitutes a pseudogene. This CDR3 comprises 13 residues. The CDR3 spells CASREGLYNEQFF. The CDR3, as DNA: TGTGCCAGCAGGGAGGGCCTCTACAATGAGCAGTTCTTC.

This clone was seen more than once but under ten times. CDR3 in DNA: TGCAGCGTTGGAGGAGCTCGCTCAGGGGGCACCTACGAGCAGTACTTC. Protein: CSVGGARSGGTYEQYF. The rearrangement joins TRBV29-1 to TRBJ2-7, with 8 bases that match TRBD1. Germline V gene data show CDR1 as SQVTM and CDR2 as ANQGSEA. The CDR3 has 16 residues. The ends lost 4 bases at V and 2 bases at J; junction bases unmatched: 13.

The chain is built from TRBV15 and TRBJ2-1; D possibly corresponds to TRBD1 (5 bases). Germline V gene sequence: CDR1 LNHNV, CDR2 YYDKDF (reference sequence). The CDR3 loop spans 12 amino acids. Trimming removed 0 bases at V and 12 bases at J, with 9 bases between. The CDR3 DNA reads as TGTGCCACCAGCAGAGAGGCCCAGGGGCAGTTCTTC. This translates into CATSREAQGQFF.

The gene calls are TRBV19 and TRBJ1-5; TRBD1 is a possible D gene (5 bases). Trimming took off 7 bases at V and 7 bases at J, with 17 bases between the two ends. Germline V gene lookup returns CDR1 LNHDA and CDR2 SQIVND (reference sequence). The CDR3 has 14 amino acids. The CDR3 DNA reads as TGTGCCAGTACCTCGTCCAGGGCCGCGCAGCCCCAGCATTTT. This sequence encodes CASTSSRAAQPQHF.

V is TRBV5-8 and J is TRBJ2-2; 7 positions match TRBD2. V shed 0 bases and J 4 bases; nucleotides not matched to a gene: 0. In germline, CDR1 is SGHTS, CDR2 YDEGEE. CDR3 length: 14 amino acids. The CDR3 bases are TGTGCCAGCAGCTTGGGGACTAGCACCGGGGAGCTGTTTTTT. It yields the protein CASSLGTSTGELFF.

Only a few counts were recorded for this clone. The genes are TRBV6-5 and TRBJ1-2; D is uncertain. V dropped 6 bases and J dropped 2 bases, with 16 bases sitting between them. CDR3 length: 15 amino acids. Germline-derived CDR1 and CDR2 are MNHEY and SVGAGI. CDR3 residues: CASRPLRGGNYGYTF. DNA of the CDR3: TGTGCCAGCAGACCTCTGCGGGGAGGCAACTATGGCTACACCTTC.

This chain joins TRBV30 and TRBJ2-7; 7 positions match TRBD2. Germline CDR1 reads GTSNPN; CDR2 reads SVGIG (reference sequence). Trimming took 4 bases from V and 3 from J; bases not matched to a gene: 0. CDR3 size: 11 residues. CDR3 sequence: CAWTSGYEQYF. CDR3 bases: TGTGCCTGGACTAGCGGCTACGAGCAGTACTTC. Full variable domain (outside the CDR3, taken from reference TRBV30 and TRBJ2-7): SQTIHQWPATLVQPVGSPLSLECTVEGTSNPNLYWYRQAAGRGLQLLFYSVGIGQISSEVPQNLSASRPQDRQFILSSKKLLLSDSGFYLCAWTSGYEQYFGPGTRLTVT.

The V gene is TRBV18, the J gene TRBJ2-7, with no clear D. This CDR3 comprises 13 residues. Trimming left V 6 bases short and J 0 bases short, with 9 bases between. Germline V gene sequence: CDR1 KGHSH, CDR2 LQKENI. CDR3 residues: CASSYRASYEQYF. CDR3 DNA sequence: TGTGCCAGCTCCTACAGAGCCTCCTACGAGCAGTACTTC.

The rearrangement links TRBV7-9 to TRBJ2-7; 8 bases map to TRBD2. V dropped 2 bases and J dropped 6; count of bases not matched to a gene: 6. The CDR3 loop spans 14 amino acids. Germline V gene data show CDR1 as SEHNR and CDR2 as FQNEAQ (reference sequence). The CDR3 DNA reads TGTGCCAGCAGCTTACAGCGGGAGAAAGGCGAGCAGTACTTC. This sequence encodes CASSLQREKGEQYF. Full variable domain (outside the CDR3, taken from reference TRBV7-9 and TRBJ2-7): DTGVSQNPRHKITKRGQNVTFRCDPISEHNRLYWYRQTLGQGPEFLTYFQNEAQLEKSRLLSDRFSAERPKGSFSTLEIQRTEQGDSAMYLCASSLQREKGEQYFGPGTRLTVT.

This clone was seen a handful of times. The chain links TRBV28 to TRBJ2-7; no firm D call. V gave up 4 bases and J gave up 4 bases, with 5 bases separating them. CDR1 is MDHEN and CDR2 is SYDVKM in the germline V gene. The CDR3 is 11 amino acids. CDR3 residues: CASSSYYEQYF. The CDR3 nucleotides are TGTGCCAGCAGTTCCTATTACGAGCAGTACTTC.

CDR3 amino acids: CASSWTGVSGELFF. CDR3 nucleotide sequence: TGTGCCAGCAGTTGGACAGGGGTGTCCGGGGAGCTGTTTTTT. V usage is TRBV6-1 and J usage is TRBJ2-2; 9 positions match TRBD1. From germline, CDR1 is MNHNS and CDR2 SASEGT. The ends lost 5 bases at V and 6 bases at J; junction bases unmatched: 4. CDR3 size: 14 residues.

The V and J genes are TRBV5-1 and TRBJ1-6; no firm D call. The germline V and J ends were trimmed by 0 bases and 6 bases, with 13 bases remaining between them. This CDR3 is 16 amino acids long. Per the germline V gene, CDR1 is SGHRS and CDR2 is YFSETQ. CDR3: CASSLASSGFNSPLHF. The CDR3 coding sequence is TGCGCCAGCAGCTTGGCCTCATCAGGTTTTAATTCACCCCTCCACTTT.

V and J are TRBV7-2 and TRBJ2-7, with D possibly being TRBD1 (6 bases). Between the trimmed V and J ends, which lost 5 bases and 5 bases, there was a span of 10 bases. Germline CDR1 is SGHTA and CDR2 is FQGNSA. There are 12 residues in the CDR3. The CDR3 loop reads CASSADSDEQYF. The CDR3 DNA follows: TGTGCCAGCAGCGCGGACAGTGACGAGCAGTACTTC.

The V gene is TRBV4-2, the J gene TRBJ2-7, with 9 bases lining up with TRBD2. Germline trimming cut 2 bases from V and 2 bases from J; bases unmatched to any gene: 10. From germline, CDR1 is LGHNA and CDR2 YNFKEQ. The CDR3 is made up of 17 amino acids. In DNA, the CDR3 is TGTGCCAGCAGCCAAACCGCGCGAGCGGGAGGAACCTACGAGCAGTACTTC. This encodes CASSQTARAGGTYEQYF.

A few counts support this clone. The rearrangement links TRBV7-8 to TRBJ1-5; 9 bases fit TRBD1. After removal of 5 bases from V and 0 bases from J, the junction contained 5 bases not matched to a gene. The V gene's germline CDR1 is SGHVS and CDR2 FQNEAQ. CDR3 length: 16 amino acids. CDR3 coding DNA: TGTGCCAGCAGCCATGACAGGGGGGCTAGCAATCAGCCCCAGCATTTT. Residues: CASSHDRGASNQPQHF.

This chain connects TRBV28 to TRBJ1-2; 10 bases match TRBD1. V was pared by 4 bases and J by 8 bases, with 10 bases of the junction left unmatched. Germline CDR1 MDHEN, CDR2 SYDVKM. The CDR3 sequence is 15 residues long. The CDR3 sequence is CASSWDRGPHTGYTF. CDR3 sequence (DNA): TGTGCCAGCAGTTGGGACAGGGGACCGCACACGGGCTACACCTTC.

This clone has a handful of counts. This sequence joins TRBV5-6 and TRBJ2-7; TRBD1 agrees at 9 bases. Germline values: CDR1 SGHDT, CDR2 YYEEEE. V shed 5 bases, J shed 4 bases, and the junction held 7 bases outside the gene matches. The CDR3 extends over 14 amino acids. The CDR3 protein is CASRSGQGVYEQYF. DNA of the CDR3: TGTGCCAGCAGGTCGGGACAGGGAGTTTACGAGCAGTACTTC.

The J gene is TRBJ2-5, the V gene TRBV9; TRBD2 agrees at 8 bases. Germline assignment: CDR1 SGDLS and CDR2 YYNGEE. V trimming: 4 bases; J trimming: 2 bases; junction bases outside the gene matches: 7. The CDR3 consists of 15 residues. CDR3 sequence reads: CASSPRVAGQETQYF. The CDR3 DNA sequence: TGTGCCAGCAGCCCCAGGGTAGCGGGGCAAGAGACCCAGTACTTC. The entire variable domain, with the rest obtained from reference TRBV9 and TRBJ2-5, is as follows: DSGVTQTPKHLITATGQRVTLRCSPRSGDLSVYWYQQSLDQGLQFLIQYYNGEERAKGNILERFSAQQFPDLHSELNLSSLELGDSALYFCASSPRVAGQETQYFGPGTRLLVL.

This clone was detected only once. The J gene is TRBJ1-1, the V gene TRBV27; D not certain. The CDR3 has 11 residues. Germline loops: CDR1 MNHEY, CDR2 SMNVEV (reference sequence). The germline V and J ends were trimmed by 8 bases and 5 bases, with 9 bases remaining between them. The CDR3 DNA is TGTGCCAGCGGGCCGGGGACTGAAGCTTTCTTT. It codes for CASGPGTEAFF.

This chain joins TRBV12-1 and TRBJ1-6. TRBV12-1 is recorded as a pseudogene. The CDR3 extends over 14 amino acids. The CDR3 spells CASSPTLRIEALHF. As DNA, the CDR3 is TGTGCCAGCAGCCCGACGCTCCGTATTGAGGCCCTCCACTTT.

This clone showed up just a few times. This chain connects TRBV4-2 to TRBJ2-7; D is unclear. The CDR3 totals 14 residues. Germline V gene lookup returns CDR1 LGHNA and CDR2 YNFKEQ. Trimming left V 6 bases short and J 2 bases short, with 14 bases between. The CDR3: CASRPGVGAYEQYF. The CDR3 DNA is TGTGCCAGCAGACCCGGAGTAGGAGCCTACGAGCAGTACTTC.